The 29 T cell receptor beta chains below come from one sample, sequenced in a study of blood T cell repertoires in COVID-19 (dated by TCRdb to about 2020). Library preparation used the immunoSEQ multiplex PCR assay. TCRdb took over this immuneACCESS table, retaining in-frame rearrangements with V and J assigned. Such tables are incomplete; in checked studies, under half of the missing clones stem from an unresolved V gene, and the remainder is unexplained. This sample holds about 39,000 clones; around nine tenths were observed only once. Over 2% of the sample is in the top ten clones. Source material: peripheral blood. The receptors shown here come from a human donor in a cohort sampled during active COVID-19.

The V gene is TRBV19, the J gene TRBJ2-1, with unresolved D. V was pared by 7 bases and J by 4 bases, with 11 bases between. CDR1 LNHDA and CDR2 SQIVND come from the germline V gene (reference sequence). This CDR3 region has 13 residues. CDR3 sequence: CASTLGGYNEQFF. The CDR3 region has the DNA TGTGCCAGTACCCTAGGTGGGTACAATGAGCAGTTCTTC.

The table lists this clone with a few counts. The chain has TRBV6-5 and TRBJ1-1, with 7 bases lining up with TRBD1. Unmatched junction bases numbered 11, after V lost 2 bases and J lost 5 bases. The germline V gene encodes CDR1 MNHEY and CDR2 SVGAGI. This CDR3 contains 16 residues. The CDR3 region is CASSYLATGIGTEAFF. CDR3 sequence (DNA): TGTGCCAGCAGTTACCTTGCGACAGGGATTGGGACTGAAGCTTTCTTT.

The rearrangement joins TRBV11-2 to TRBJ1-1, with D maybe TRBD1 (6 bases). From germline, CDR1 is SGHAT and CDR2 FQNNGV. V lost 3 bases to trimming and J lost 6 bases, with 17 bases between them. The length of the CDR3 is 15 residues. This CDR3 reads CASSLRSGGVPEAFF. CDR3 DNA sequence: TGTGCCAGCAGCTTGAGATCGGGGGGCGTGCCTGAAGCTTTCTTT.

V gene TRBV6-5 combines with J gene TRBJ2-7; the D is unclear. Germline CDR1 and CDR2: MNHEY and SVGAGI. With 9 bases removed from V and 6 bases from J, the gap between germline ends came to 18 bases. The CDR3 spans 13 residues. CDR3 DNA: TGTGCCAGTACACTTTGGCCAGGTGGCGAGCAGTACTTC. This sequence encodes CASTLWPGGEQYF.

The gene calls are TRBV7-2 and TRBJ2-7; 9 bases line up with TRBD1. Germline trimming cut 3 bases from V and 2 bases from J; bases unmatched to any gene: 5. Germline V gene lookup returns CDR1 SGHTA and CDR2 FQGNSA. The CDR3 sequence is 15 residues long. CDR3 bases: TGTGCCAGCAGCTTCGGGACAGGGTTCACCTACGAGCAGTACTTC. It yields the protein CASSFGTGFTYEQYF.

V gene TRBV28 combines with J gene TRBJ2-7, with 9 bases fitting TRBD2. CDR1 and CDR2 from the germline V gene are MDHEN and SYDVKM. Losses at the gene ends were 2 bases for V and 0 bases for J; bases not matched to a gene: 5. There are 16 residues in the CDR3. The CDR3 DNA reads as TGTGCCAGCAGTTTACCCAGCGGGGGGTTCTCCTACGAGCAGTACTTC. The encoded protein is CASSLPSGGFSYEQYF. The entire variable domain, with the rest obtained from reference TRBV28 and TRBJ2-7, is as follows: DVKVTQSSRYLVKRTGEKVFLECVQDMDHENMFWYRQDPGLGLRLIYFSYDVKMKEKGDIPEGYSVSREKKERFSLILESASTNQTSMYLCASSLPSGGFSYEQYFGPGTRLTVT.

The rearrangement joins TRBV20-1 to TRBJ2-7; D is ambiguous. CDR3 size: 11 residues. Germline assignment: CDR1 DFQATT and CDR2 SNEGSKA (reference sequence). Trimming removed 3 bases at V and 3 bases at J, with 6 bases between. The chain's CDR3 is CSASQNYEQYF. The CDR3 coding sequence is TGCAGTGCTAGTCAGAACTACGAGCAGTACTTC.

The chain recombines TRBV4-1 with TRBJ2-3; tentatively, D is TRBD2 (6 bases). Germline V gives CDR1 MGHRA, CDR2 YSYEKL. The CDR3 spans 15 residues. V lost 0 bases, J lost 1 base, and 8 bases lay in between. The CDR3 bases are TGCGCCAGCAGCCAAGATCCTAGCGGCACAGATACGCAGTATTTT. Translating it yields CASSQDPSGTDTQYF.

The chain recombines TRBV6-5 with TRBJ2-2, with 9 bases aligning to TRBD1. The CDR3 is 15 residues long. The junction had 6 bases not matched to a gene; V was cut back by 6 bases and J by 4 bases. Germline CDR1 and CDR2: MNHEY and SVGAGI. The chain's CDR3 is CASRRDRGTTGELFF. CDR3 coding DNA: TGTGCCAGCAGGAGAGACAGGGGGACCACCGGGGAGCTGTTTTTT.

V usage is TRBV28 and J usage is TRBJ1-2, with D hard to call. The CDR3 loop spans 13 amino acids. Trimming took off 3 bases at V and 2 bases at J, with 7 bases between the two ends. Germline lookup yields CDR1 MDHEN and CDR2 SYDVKM. The CDR3 loop reads CASSFSGNYGYTF. The CDR3 bases are TGTGCCAGCAGTTTTTCAGGCAACTATGGCTACACCTTC.

The J gene is TRBJ2-4, the V gene TRBV21-1; the DNA was not used to check the table's D call, TRBD1. TRBV21-1 is a known pseudogene. The CDR3 totals 18 residues. For the CDR3, the DNA is TGTGCCAGCAGCCCATGCCTCCGGGACAGGGGTTCCGAAAACATTCAGTACTTC. It codes for CASSPCLRDRGSENIQYF.

This sequence joins TRBV4-1 and TRBJ2-7; TRBD1 is a possible D gene (5 bases). The CDR3 is 15 residues long. Germline CDR1 MGHRA, CDR2 YSYEKL. Trimming cost V 0 bases and J 3 bases, with 12 bases left between them. CDR3 protein: CASSQDSVQDYEQYF. CDR3 in DNA: TGCGCCAGCAGCCAAGATTCGGTACAGGACTACGAGCAGTACTTC.

The chain has TRBV27 and TRBJ1-6; 9 bases line up with TRBD1. This CDR3 has 16 amino acids. The V segment lost 6 bases and the J segment 9 bases; nucleotides outside the gene matches: 12. The V gene's germline CDR1 is MNHEY and CDR2 SMNVEV (reference sequence). The CDR3 bases are TGTGCCAGCAGCCGACAGGGGGTCACAACTTCTTCACCCCTCCACTTT. As protein: CASSRQGVTTSSPLHF.

The J gene is TRBJ2-2, the V gene TRBV18; D perhaps matches TRBD2 (6 bases). Germline CDR1 is KGHSH and CDR2 is LQKENI. The CDR3 spans 15 residues. Trimming took off 0 bases at V and 7 bases at J, with 12 bases between the two ends. The CDR3, as DNA: TGTGCCAGCTCACCACCGGATCGGGAGAACGGGGAGCTGTTTTTT. Residues: CASSPPDRENGELFF.

The chain joins TRBV10-2 to TRBJ2-7; perhaps TRBD2 as D (6 bases). The CDR3 has 15 residues. The germline V gene encodes CDR1 WSHSY and CDR2 SAAADI. Trimming cost V 3 bases and J 4 bases, with 16 bases left between them. DNA of the CDR3: TGCGCCAGCAGTGAAAGGGCTAGCGTTATATACGAGCAGTACTTC. It translates to CASSERASVIYEQYF.

The rearrangement uses TRBV5-4 and TRBJ2-3; the match to TRBD1 covers 12 bases. Per germline, CDR1 SGHNT and CDR2 YYREEE (reference sequence). This CDR3 is 17 amino acids long. Trimming removed 4 bases from V and 4 bases from J; junction bases left unmatched: 10. The CDR3 here is CASSIGTGGYIADTQYF. The DNA of the CDR3 is TGTGCCAGCAGCATTGGGACAGGGGGCTATATCGCAGATACGCAGTATTTT.

This clone was counted once. DNA of the CDR3: TGCAGCGTTGAAGGACAGGAGTATTCGGCTTTCTTT. This gives the protein CSVEGQEYSAFF. The chain links TRBV29-1 to TRBJ1-1, with D possibly being TRBD1 (6 bases). Germline assignment: CDR1 SQVTM and CDR2 ANQGSEA. The CDR3 covers 12 residues. The V end lost 1 base, the J end lost 11 bases, and 14 bases lay between the germline ends.

The V call is TRBV10-1, the J call TRBJ1-3; 7 nucleotides line up with TRBD1. CDR3 size: 15 residues. Germline values: CDR1 WNHNN, CDR2 SYGVQD (reference sequence). The V segment lost 3 bases and the J segment 7 bases; nucleotides outside the gene matches: 9. CDR3 bases: TGCGCCAGCAGTGACGGGACAGCAAAGGGTAACACCATATATTTT. It is translated as CASSDGTAKGNTIYF.

A few counts support this clone. The rearrangement links TRBV7-9 to TRBJ2-7; 11 bases match TRBD1. Germline V lookup: CDR1 SEHNR, CDR2 FQNEAQ (reference sequence). The V segment lost 4 bases and the J segment 7 bases; nucleotides outside the gene matches: 9. The CDR3 loop spans 15 amino acids. CDR3 nucleotides: TGTGCCAGCAGCTCCCTTGGACAGGGGGCTTCAGAGCAGTACTTC. Encoded protein: CASSSLGQGASEQYF.

The chain links TRBV10-2 to TRBJ1-2; perhaps TRBD1 as D (6 bases). CDR3 length: 15 amino acids. Germline V lookup: CDR1 WSHSY, CDR2 SAAADI. Trimming removed 5 bases at V and 8 bases at J, with 21 bases between. CDR3 sequence reads: CASSTTRDKVLGYTF. The CDR3 DNA reads as TGCGCCAGCAGTACTACCCGGGACAAGGTTTTGGGCTACACCTTC.

This clone appeared a single time. This chain's CDR3 is CASSLSTSGGAVNEQFF. The CDR3 DNA reads as TGTGCCAGCAGCCTGTCGACTAGCGGGGGGGCAGTCAATGAGCAGTTCTTC. The chain uses TRBV3-1 (or the pseudogene TRBV3-2) and TRBJ2-1; 14 positions match TRBD2. The V gene end was trimmed by 4 bases and the J gene end by 6 bases; junction bases not matched to a gene: 8. The CDR3 loop spans 17 amino acids. CDR1 and CDR2 from the germline V gene are LGHDT and YNNKEL (reference sequence).

The count of this clone is one. The chain carries TRBV7-9 and TRBJ2-5, with TRBD1 matching over 9 bases. V lost 5 bases and J lost 1; bases outside the gene matches: 2. From germline, CDR1 is SEHNR and CDR2 FQNEAQ (reference sequence). The CDR3 spans 14 residues. The CDR3 DNA reads as TGTGCCAGCAGCCGGACAGGGGCCCAAGAGACCCAGTACTTC. Translated, it gives CASSRTGAQETQYF.

The CDR3 protein is CASAQGGGTQYF. CDR3 sequence (DNA): TGTGCCAGCGCTCAAGGGGGGGGGACCCAGTACTTC. The V call is TRBV12-3 or TRBV12-4, the J call TRBJ2-5, with a possible D match to TRBD2 (7 bases). V lost 8 bases to trimming and J lost 7 bases, with 14 bases between them. The CDR3 contains 12 residues.

For this clone: Distinct nucleotide sequences in the sample also encode this CDR3. The rearrangement joins TRBV6-5 to TRBJ2-3, with 8 nucleotides matching TRBD1. V shed 5 bases and J 3 bases; nucleotides not matched to a gene: 4. This CDR3 has 14 amino acids. Germline V CDR1 and CDR2: MNHEY, SVGAGI. The CDR3 reads CASSLRQGTDTQYF. CDR3 in DNA: TGTGCCAGCAGTCTTCGACAGGGGACAGATACGCAGTATTTT.

This clone was observed once. The sample has other DNA sequences that encode this CDR3 too. The chain couples TRBV19 to TRBJ1-1; TRBD1 matches at 11 bases. The CDR3 is 16 residues long. CDR1 and CDR2 (germline): LNHDA, SQIVND (reference sequence). The J segment lost 0 bases and the V segment lost 4 bases, leaving 4 bases of the junction unmatched. CDR3 sequence (DNA): TGTGCCAGTAGTAGGGGACAGGGGGTTGTGAACACTGAAGCTTTCTTT. This gives the protein CASSRGQGVVNTEAFF.

The chain uses TRBV4-1 and TRBJ2-1, with 7 bases aligning to TRBD1. With 4 bases clipped from V and 1 base from J, the junction kept 1 base outside the gene matches. The CDR3 extends over 14 amino acids. Germline assignment: CDR1 MGHRA and CDR2 YSYEKL. CDR3 loop: CASSRGQSYNEQFF. CDR3 nucleotides: TGCGCCAGCAGCCGGGGACAGTCCTACAATGAGCAGTTCTTC.

The CDR3 DNA follows: TGTGCCAGTAGCGAGCGTTCGTTTTCTGGGGCCAACGTCCTGACTTTC. It translates to CASSERSFSGANVLTF. V usage is TRBV19 and J usage is TRBJ2-6; D remains ambiguous. Germline CDR1 and CDR2: LNHDA and SQIVND (reference sequence). Trimming took off 6 bases at V and 1 base at J, with 13 bases between the two ends. The CDR3 runs 16 residues.

This rearrangement joins TRBV5-1 to TRBJ2-1, with 11 bases that match TRBD1. This CDR3 spans 16 amino acids. Germline values: CDR1 SGHRS, CDR2 YFSETQ. J lost 4 bases, V lost 4 bases, and 7 bases had no gene match. The CDR3 DNA reads as TGCGCCAGCAGCCGAACCGGGACAGGGGGATACAATGAGCAGTTCTTC. Translated: CASSRTGTGGYNEQFF.

V usage is TRBV10-1 and J usage is TRBJ2-2, with 9 bases identical to TRBD1. Germline-derived CDR1 and CDR2 are WNHNN and SYGVQD (reference sequence). CDR3 length equals 13 residues. The V segment lost 3 bases and the J segment 13 bases; nucleotides outside the gene matches: 6. This chain's CDR3 is CASSDSGQGGLFF. CDR3 DNA sequence: TGCGCCAGCAGTGATTCGGGACAGGGTGGGCTGTTTTTT.